Listed here are 27 T cell receptor beta chains from one sample, sequenced in a study of graft-versus-host responses after intestinal transplantation. The repertoire was sequenced with immunoSEQ multiplex PCR; TCRdb's copy has only in-frame clones and lacks some. The sample records tens of thousands of clones, 91% being singletons. These TCRs are of unknown antigen specificity. The sample in question was unstimulated CD8+ T cells sorted from spleen or lymph node cells, obtained before intestinal transplant. Receptors were obtained from a human donor who received an intestinal transplant.

This clone was seen more than once but under ten times. V and J are TRBV6-5 and TRBJ1-2; TRBD1 agrees at 7 bases. V shed 2 bases, J shed 8 bases, and the junction held 5 bases outside the gene matches. This CDR3 contains 13 residues. Germline CDR1 MNHEY, CDR2 SVGAGI. The CDR3 bases are TGTGCCAGCAGTTACGCAGGGGGGAACGGCTACACCTTC. The encoded protein is CASSYAGGNGYTF.

The chain is built from TRBV19 and TRBJ1-1; possibly TRBD1 for D (6 bases). The CDR3 runs 14 residues. V lost 5 bases, J lost 4 bases, and 14 bases lay in between. The V gene's germline CDR1 is LNHDA and CDR2 SQIVND (reference sequence). This chain's CDR3 is CASSWDTPGTEAFF. DNA for the CDR3: TGTGCCAGTAGTTGGGACACCCCGGGCACTGAAGCTTTCTTT.

The genes are TRBV10-2 and TRBJ2-1; 7 bases line up with TRBD2. J lost 4 bases, V lost 6 bases, and 6 bases had no gene match. The CDR3 length is 14 residues. Germline V CDR1 and CDR2: WSHSY, SAAADI. CDR3 nucleotides: TGCGCCAGCAGGGCTAGCGGCGTTTACAATGAGCAGTTCTTC. Encoded protein: CASRASGVYNEQFF.

Comment on this clone: The same CDR3 can be traced to other DNA sequences in this sample. V and J are TRBV27 and TRBJ2-7; possibly TRBD2 for D (5 bases). The CDR3 is 13 residues long. The ends were cut back, 3 bases at V and 1 base at J, with 7 bases in the middle. The germline V gene encodes CDR1 MNHEY and CDR2 SMNVEV (reference sequence). The CDR3 spells CASSLTGSYEQYF. CDR3 coding DNA: TGTGCCAGCAGTTTGACGGGGTCCTACGAGCAGTACTTC.

The J gene is TRBJ2-3, the V gene TRBV10-1, with D perhaps matching TRBD2 (5 bases). The CDR3 has 14 residues. Germline CDR1 reads WNHNN; CDR2 reads SYGVQD (reference sequence). V lost 2 bases, J lost 4 bases, and 10 bases lay in between. The CDR3 nucleotides read TGCGCCAGCAGTGAGCCGGGAATTGCAGATACGCAGTATTTT. This sequence encodes CASSEPGIADTQYF.

The chain recombines TRBV4-1 with TRBJ2-5; TRBD1 matches 7 bases. TRBJ2-7 matches the DNA end more closely, so the J call is doubtful. The V gene's germline CDR1 is MGHRA and CDR2 YSYEKL. The CDR3 is 16 residues long. The DNA for the CDR3 is TGCGCCAGCAGCCAAGCCCAGGCAGGGGGAATGTACGAGCAGTACTTC. Translation gives CASSQAQAGGMYEQYF.

The CDR3 bases are TGTGCCAGCAGCTCGCCGGGACATTCAACCGGGGAGCTGTTTTTT. Encoded protein: CASSSPGHSTGELFF. The chain recombines TRBV7-9 with TRBJ2-2, with D perhaps matching TRBD1 (6 bases). The CDR3 loop spans 15 amino acids. V lost 4 bases to trimming and J lost 5 bases, with 14 bases between them. CDR1 and CDR2 (germline): SEHNR, FQNEAQ (reference sequence).

J is TRBJ2-1 and V is TRBV7-9, with D perhaps matching TRBD2 (6 bases). The germline V and J ends were trimmed by 3 bases and 9 bases, with 15 bases remaining between them. The CDR3 runs 14 residues. CDR1 is SEHNR, CDR2 FQNEAQ, per germline (reference sequence). CDR3 in amino acids: CASSFSGTLFEQFF. The CDR3 nucleotides read TGTGCCAGCAGCTTCTCCGGGACTCTATTTGAGCAGTTCTTC. Supplemented by reference TRBV7-9 and TRBJ2-1, the full variable domain reads DTGVSQNPRHKITKRGQNVTFRCDPISEHNRLYWYRQTLGQGPEFLTYFQNEAQLEKSRLLSDRFSAERPKGSFSTLEIQRTEQGDSAMYLCASSFSGTLFEQFFGPGTRLTVL.

V is TRBV10-2 and J is TRBJ2-1, with D tentatively TRBD1 (6 bases). Looked up from germline, CDR1 is WSHSY and CDR2 is SAAADI. CDR3 length: 15 residues. Trimming left V 6 bases short and J 2 bases short, with 14 bases between. CDR3 nucleotide sequence: TGCGCCAGCAGGAGGGGAGACAGGACCTACAATGAGCAGTTCTTC. It is translated as CASRRGDRTYNEQFF.

V gene TRBV27 combines with J gene TRBJ2-1; 13 nucleotides agree with TRBD2. Losses at the gene ends were 5 bases for V and 8 bases for J; bases not matched to a gene: 6. CDR1 and CDR2 (germline): MNHEY, SMNVEV (reference sequence). The CDR3 totals 15 residues. The CDR3: CASSIRTSGGDEQFF. Written as DNA, the CDR3 is TGTGCCAGCAGTATCCGGACTAGCGGGGGCGATGAGCAGTTCTTC.

The chain is built from TRBV5-4 and TRBJ2-3, with 11 nucleotides matching TRBD1. The V gene end was trimmed by 4 bases and the J gene end by 2 bases; junction bases not matched to a gene: 3. The length of the CDR3 is 15 residues. Germline CDR1 and CDR2: SGHNT and YYREEE (reference sequence). The CDR3 spells CASSGDRGSTDTQYF. CDR3 DNA: TGTGCCAGCAGCGGGGACAGGGGGTCCACAGATACGCAGTATTTT.

This chain connects TRBV4-1 to TRBJ2-2; 8 bases are a match to TRBD2. Unmatched junction bases numbered 3, after V lost 4 bases and J lost 5 bases. Germline values: CDR1 MGHRA, CDR2 YSYEKL. This CDR3 is 14 amino acids long. CDR3 in DNA: TGCGCCAGCAGCCCCTCTAGCGGGACCGGGGAGCTGTTTTTT. Residues: CASSPSSGTGELFF.

V usage is TRBV4-1 and J usage is TRBJ2-1; the match to TRBD2 covers 7 bases. Losses at the gene ends were 2 bases for V and 5 bases for J; bases not matched to a gene: 6. Germline CDR1 MGHRA, CDR2 YSYEKL. The CDR3 is 15 amino acids. The CDR3 DNA is TGCGCCAGCAGCCAAAAGGGAGGGTCGGACAATGAGCAGTTCTTC. Its translation: CASSQKGGSDNEQFF.

V is TRBV7-2 and J is TRBJ1-1, with 7 bases fitting TRBD1. This CDR3 region has 16 residues. The V gene's germline CDR1 is SGHTA and CDR2 FQGNSA. V dropped 2 bases and J dropped 5; count of bases not matched to a gene: 11. The CDR3 is CASSLYRQGDGTEAFF. CDR3 bases: TGTGCCAGCAGCTTATATCGACAGGGTGATGGAACTGAAGCTTTCTTT.

A single count supports this clone. V and J are TRBV9 and TRBJ1-4; D may be TRBD1 (6 bases). The CDR3 contains 12 residues. CDR1 and CDR2 (germline): SGDLS, YYNGEE. With 3 bases removed from V and 8 bases from J, the gap between germline ends came to 8 bases. The CDR3 DNA reads as TGTGCCAGCAGCGCGGGGGGCGAAAAACTGTTTTTT. Translating gives CASSAGGEKLFF.

V gene TRBV9 combines with J gene TRBJ2-3; 13 bases agree with TRBD2. The J segment lost 3 bases and the V segment lost 4 bases, leaving 5 bases of the junction unmatched. Germline CDR1 reads SGDLS; CDR2 reads YYNGEE. The CDR3 consists of 16 residues. The CDR3 bases are TGTGCCAGCAGCCCCGGGACTAGCGGGGTGACAGATACGCAGTATTTT. Its translation is CASSPGTSGVTDTQYF.

The V gene is TRBV28, the J gene TRBJ1-1; 8 bases match TRBD1. This CDR3 has 16 amino acids. V shed 5 bases and J 0 bases; nucleotides not matched to a gene: 8. In germline, CDR1 is MDHEN, CDR2 SYDVKM. This CDR3 is CASSLEDRALNTEAFF. DNA for the CDR3: TGTGCCAGCAGTCTAGAGGACAGGGCCCTGAACACTGAAGCTTTCTTT. The variable domain in full, with the rest retrieved from reference TRBV28 and TRBJ1-1, is DVKVTQSSRYLVKRTGEKVFLECVQDMDHENMFWYRQDPGLGLRLIYFSYDVKMKEKGDIPEGYSVSREKKERFSLILESASTNQTSMYLCASSLEDRALNTEAFFGQGTRLTVV.

The V gene is TRBV7-8, the J gene TRBJ1-2; 10 nucleotides line up with TRBD1. Germline V gene lookup returns CDR1 SGHVS and CDR2 FQNEAQ. The CDR3 length is 16 residues. The V gene end was trimmed by 1 base and the J gene end by 1 base; junction bases not matched to a gene: 3. The CDR3 DNA reads TGTGCCAGCAGCTTAGGGGACAGGGGATTTAACTATGGCTACACCTTC. It is translated as CASSLGDRGFNYGYTF.

The chain uses TRBV18 and TRBJ2-5, with a weak D call TRBD1 (6 bases). Germline loops: CDR1 KGHSH, CDR2 LQKENI. The CDR3 contains 18 residues. The V end lost 3 bases, the J end lost 1 base, and 21 bases lay between the germline ends. CDR3 nucleotides: TGTGCCAGCTCACCTACGCGAGGGGGTATATGGGGCCAAGAGACCCAGTACTTC. As protein: CASSPTRGGIWGQETQYF.

This chain uses TRBV19 with TRBJ1-5; 8 positions agree with TRBD1. Germline V gene data show CDR1 as LNHDA and CDR2 as SQIVND (reference sequence). Germline trimming cut 0 bases from V and 5 bases from J; bases unmatched to any gene: 3. The CDR3 is 15 amino acids. The DNA of the CDR3 is TGTGCCAGTAGTATAGACGGGACAGGAGATCAGCCCCAGCATTTT. Translation: CASSIDGTGDQPQHF.

V usage is TRBV30 and J usage is TRBJ2-7; D may be TRBD2 (6 bases). Germline V gene sequence: CDR1 GTSNPN, CDR2 SVGIG (reference sequence). V was clipped by 1 base and J by 7 bases, with 20 bases between them. CDR3 size: 15 residues. The CDR3 is CAWSGGERGGREQYF. As DNA, the CDR3 is TGTGCCTGGAGTGGGGGGGAGAGGGGAGGTCGGGAGCAGTACTTC.

V gene TRBV5-5 combines with J gene TRBJ2-3; 8 bases are shared with TRBD2. This CDR3 region has 15 residues. V shed 4 bases, J shed 2 bases, and the junction held 6 bases outside the gene matches. Germline CDR1 and CDR2: SGHKS and YYEKEE (reference sequence). The CDR3 DNA sequence: TGTGCCAGCAGCCACACTAGCGGACACACAGATACGCAGTATTTT. Translated: CASSHTSGHTDTQYF.

This clone was counted only a few times. The rearrangement links TRBV25-1 to TRBJ2-7; 8 bases are shared with TRBD1. V lost 3 bases, J lost 13 bases, and 11 bases stayed unmatched. CDR1 and CDR2 (germline): MGHDK, SYGVNS. This CDR3 comprises 13 residues. The CDR3 DNA is TGTGCCAGCAGTGAGGGGGTGTGGACAGGGATCTACTTC. This encodes CASSEGVWTGIYF.

The DNA of the CDR3 is TGCGCCAGCAGCCAAGATCAGGGGGGAGATGAGCAGTTCTTC. Translated, it gives CASSQDQGGDEQFF. This chain joins TRBV4-1 and TRBJ2-1; D possibly corresponds to TRBD1 (7 bases). Trimming cost V 0 bases and J 8 bases, with 11 bases left between them. Germline CDR1 and CDR2: MGHRA and YSYEKL. The CDR3 loop spans 14 amino acids.

This clone was picked up a small number of times. V gene TRBV4-1 combines with J gene TRBJ1-3; TRBD1 aligns across 8 bases. The CDR3 totals 16 residues. Germline V gene sequence: CDR1 MGHRA, CDR2 YSYEKL. With 3 bases clipped from V and 2 bases from J, the junction kept 6 bases outside the gene matches. The CDR3: CASSHVGQGTGNTIYF. Written as DNA, the CDR3 is TGCGCCAGCAGCCATGTCGGACAGGGCACTGGAAACACCATATATTTT.

The chain has TRBV27 and TRBJ1-1; the D gene is possibly TRBD1 (6 bases). The CDR3 totals 14 residues. The germline gives CDR1 MNHEY, CDR2 SMNVEV (reference sequence). Trimming left V 6 bases short and J 1 base short, with 12 bases between. CDR3 amino acids: CASRRGFENTEAFF. In nucleotides, the CDR3 is TGTGCCAGCAGGAGGGGGTTTGAGAACACTGAAGCTTTCTTT.

The chain recombines TRBV7-2 with TRBJ1-6; no definite D call. The V end was cut by 0 bases, the J end by 0 bases, with 9 bases between. From germline, CDR1 is SGHTA and CDR2 FQGNSA. This CDR3 spans 17 amino acids. This CDR3 is CASSLAGGSSYNSPLHF. The CDR3 bases are TGTGCCAGCAGCTTAGCTGGTGGGAGCTCCTATAATTCACCCCTCCACTTT.